Listed here are 14 T cell receptor beta chains from one sample, sequenced in a study of cytomegalovirus exposure and HLA in healthy donors. Primers: 60 Vbeta forward and 13 Jbeta reverse. Sequenced by immunoSEQ multiplex PCR; TCRdb stores in-frame clones only, minus some. The table has about 120,000 clones, around four fifths seen once; the top ten hold 1.5% to 2%. Sequenced sample: PBMCs. Source of these receptors: a man aged 35 to 55 in good health and CMV-seronegative.

This clone showed up just once. The rearrangement joins TRBV9 to TRBJ2-7; 8 nucleotides match TRBD2. Trimming took 0 bases from V and 3 from J; bases not matched to a gene: 2. Germline assignment: CDR1 SGDLS and CDR2 YYNGEE. CDR3 length: 14 amino acids. The CDR3: CASSVATSGYEQYF. The CDR3, as DNA: TGTGCCAGCAGCGTAGCTACTAGCGGCTACGAGCAGTACTTC.

In its sample, this clone was seen a few times. The rearrangement uses TRBV2 and TRBJ2-3; 9 positions agree with TRBD2. V lost 4 bases, J lost 2 bases, and 7 bases stayed unmatched. Germline V gene sequence: CDR1 SNHLY, CDR2 FYNNEI. The CDR3 is 16 amino acids. Here the CDR3 reads CASSGSGSWLTDTQYF. The CDR3, as DNA: TGTGCCAGCAGTGGTAGCGGGAGTTGGCTCACAGATACGCAGTATTTT.

The CDR3 DNA sequence: TGTGCCAGCAGCCAAGAGGTGGGGACAGGGTATAAAGCTTTCTTT. This encodes CASSQEVGTGYKAFF. The chain is built from TRBV14 and TRBJ1-1, with 9 nucleotides matching TRBD1. The CDR3 is 15 residues long. Germline values: CDR1 SGHDN, CDR2 FVKESK. V dropped 0 bases and J dropped 9; count of bases not matched to a gene: 8.

The rearrangement links TRBV7-3 to TRBJ2-7, with TRBD1 matching over 7 bases. The J segment lost 5 bases and the V segment lost 4 bases, leaving 5 bases of the junction unmatched. The CDR3 loop spans 13 amino acids. Germline CDR1 reads SGHTA; CDR2 reads FQGTGA. Written as DNA, the CDR3 is TGTGCCAGCAGCTACGACAGGGTAAACGAGCAGTACTTC. This gives the protein CASSYDRVNEQYF.

CDR3 DNA: TGCGCCAGCAGCCAAGCAACAGGGGGAGAATTCTATGGCTACACCTTC. It specifies CASSQATGGEFYGYTF. This chain links TRBV4-3 with TRBJ1-2, with 8 bases matching TRBD1. This CDR3 has 16 amino acids. V gave up 1 base and J gave up 4 bases; unmatched junction bases: 8. Germline CDR1 LGHNA, CDR2 YSLEER.

V gene TRBV5-1 combines with J gene TRBJ2-1; 7 bases agree with TRBD2. CDR1 SGHRS and CDR2 YFSETQ come from the germline V gene. With V trimmed by 5 bases and J by 5 bases, 10 bases remained unmatched. CDR3 length: 15 amino acids. The CDR3 sequence: CASRFTAGSNNEQFF. CDR3 nucleotide sequence: TGCGCCAGCAGGTTTACAGCGGGGTCAAACAATGAGCAGTTCTTC.

The chain uses TRBV4-3 and TRBJ2-7; D remains unclear. The V end lost 4 bases, the J end lost 2 bases, and 15 bases lay between the germline ends. The germline V gene encodes CDR1 LGHNA and CDR2 YSLEER. The CDR3 has 15 amino acids. CDR3 in DNA: TGCGCCAGCAGCCCCGACGACACGAACGCCTACGAGCAGTACTTC. It specifies CASSPDDTNAYEQYF.

In its sample, this clone was seen once. This rearrangement joins TRBV2 to TRBJ1-2, with D unresolved. The V gene's germline CDR1 is SNHLY and CDR2 FYNNEI. V was shortened by 11 bases and J by 8 bases, with 21 bases between the two germline ends. The CDR3 has 13 residues. The CDR3 loop reads CASRVDPSGGYTF. CDR3 nucleotides: TGTGCCTCAAGGGTGGACCCAAGCGGGGGCTACACCTTC.

The V and J genes are TRBV10-3 and TRBJ2-3, with TRBD2 matching over 9 bases. The V segment lost 9 bases and the J segment 6 bases; nucleotides outside the gene matches: 16. Germline CDR1 ENHRY, CDR2 SYGVKD. The CDR3 covers 16 residues. The CDR3 DNA follows: TGTGCCATTTCCTCCTTGGCGGGGGGGGGTGCGGATACGCAGTATTTT. It specifies CAISSLAGGGADTQYF.

The chain recombines TRBV9 with TRBJ2-3, with D possibly matching TRBD1 (6 bases). The CDR3 extends over 16 amino acids. Germline CDR1 is SGDLS and CDR2 is YYNGEE. Trimming took off 4 bases at V and 0 bases at J, with 15 bases between the two ends. The CDR3: CASSPIPGHSTDTQYF. CDR3 nucleotides: TGTGCCAGCAGCCCTATCCCGGGACACAGCACAGATACGCAGTATTTT.

The rearrangement joins TRBV6-1 to TRBJ2-7; no firm D call. The V gene lost 5 bases and the J gene lost 2 bases, with 4 bases spanning the gap. CDR3 size: 11 residues. Germline V gene lookup returns CDR1 MNHNS and CDR2 SASEGT. CDR3 DNA sequence: TGTGCCAGCAGTTCCACCTACGAGCAGTACTTC. It yields the protein CASSSTYEQYF.

DNA of the CDR3: TGTGCCAGCAGCTTGAGCACAGGGAAACTGTTTTTT. Encoded protein: CASSLSTGKLFF. The gene calls are TRBV11-2 and TRBJ1-4; D is perhaps TRBD1 (6 bases). V shed 3 bases and J shed 11 bases, with 10 bases lying between them. CDR1 is SGHAT, CDR2 FQNNGV, per germline. The CDR3 sequence is 12 residues long.

This clone was counted only a few times. The chain combines TRBV5-1 with TRBJ2-1, with a possible D match to TRBD1 (5 bases). The ends were cut back, 2 bases at V and 0 bases at J, with 12 bases in the middle. From germline, CDR1 is SGHRS and CDR2 YFSETQ. The CDR3 totals 16 residues. The CDR3 sequence: CASSFQGTSSYNEQFF. The CDR3 nucleotides are TGCGCCAGCAGCTTTCAGGGAACCAGCTCCTACAATGAGCAGTTCTTC.

The chain is built from TRBV4-3 and TRBJ1-6; TRBD1 matches at 7 bases. The junction had 9 bases not matched to a gene; V was cut back by 2 bases and J by 8 bases. Germline V gene sequence: CDR1 LGHNA, CDR2 YSLEER. CDR3 length equals 16 residues. Written as DNA, the CDR3 is TGCGCCAGCAGCCAATCTCAGGGACAGTGGGATTCACCCCTCCACTTT. Translating it yields CASSQSQGQWDSPLHF.